This TCR beta chain originates from a study of blood T cell repertoires in COVID-19. Across the study: The samples span acute and convalescent COVID-19 from the United States, Italy and Spain.

Sequencing used immunoSEQ multiplex PCR; TCRdb keeps in-frame clones, though not all of them. The sample yields about 50,000 clones, 86% seen once. The source of this sequence is a man in his 60s with active or convalescent COVID-19. Sequenced input: peripheral blood.

In DNA, the CDR3 is TGCGCCAGCAGCCAAGATACGAGACGCGGTGGATCCTACGAGCAGTACTTC. Protein sequence: CASSQDTRRGGSYEQYF. This rearrangement joins TRBV4-1 to TRBJ2-7; D not resolved. Between the trimmed V and J ends, which lost 0 bases and 1 base, there was a span of 16 bases. CDR1 is MGHRA, CDR2 YSYEKL, per germline. This CDR3 has 17 residues.